Below, one T cell receptor beta chain is given with its context. Its specificity is not known. TCRdb's table, derived via immunoSEQ multiplex PCR, lists solely in-frame clones and lacks some. The profile shows under 75,000 clones, roughly 88% of them singletons. A few pembrolizumab responders had their TCRs sequenced. The data originate from a study of PD-1 blockade in mismatch repair-deficient tumors. Study findings and constraints: Rapid post-treatment expansion, then contraction, generally preceding radiologic response, marked tumor-resident clones.

Looked up from germline, CDR1 is PRHDT and CDR2 is FYEKMQ (reference sequence). The V gene end was trimmed by 5 bases and the J gene end by 0 bases; junction bases not matched to a gene: 4. The CDR3 is made up of 15 amino acids. Specimen: peripheral blood, collected 52 weeks after starting pembrolizumab. This clonotype originated in an adult with mismatch repair-deficient cancer. This chain joins TRBV13 and TRBJ2-7; 10 bases fit TRBD1. For the CDR3, the DNA is TGTGCCAGCAGCGAGGGACAGGGGAGCTCCTACGAGCAGTACTTC. Protein: CASSEGQGSSYEQYF.